A selection of T cell receptor beta chains follows, all from one sample in a study of blood T cell repertoires in COVID-19. TCRdb keeps only in-frame clones here, not all; method: immunoSEQ multiplex PCR. The sample has around 310,000 clones; roughly 86% are singletons. Sequencing used PBMCs or T cells enriched from blood (not recorded which). The origin of the receptors is a woman in her 30s who had recovered from COVID-19. Each CDR3 is given with its conserved first and last residue. Fields, in order: D gene, J gene, V gene, clone size, CDR3 protein, CDR3 DNA. D genes are given only for firm matches. Size is omitted from some rows. Given values are once, few, many or a class for expanded clones.

>TRBD2|TRBJ2-2|TRBV19|once
CASSRAVTSGIGTGELFF
TGTGCCAGTAGTAGGGCGGTGACTAGCGGGATAGGGACCGGGGAGCTGTTTTTT
>.|TRBJ2-5|TRBV4-3|.
CASSQDRVEETQYF
TGCGCCAGCAGCCAAGACCGAGTAGAAGAGACCCAGTACTTC
>TRBD2|TRBJ2-3|TRBV3-1/TRBV3-2|once
CASSQDIPGIGLAGGWGTDTQYF
TGTGCCAGCAGCCAAGATATCCCAGGAATTGGACTAGCGGGAGGGTGGGGCACAGATACGCAGTATTTT
>.|TRBJ1-4|TRBV10-3|.
CATTGQLNEKLFF
TGTGCCACGACCGGACAGCTCAATGAAAAACTGTTTTTT
>.|TRBJ1-5|TRBV19|.
CASSPRRDILYQPQHF
TGTGCCAGTAGTCCCCGCAGGGACATCCTATATCAGCCCCAGCATTTT
>.|TRBJ2-1|TRBV12-5|.
CASGFYQGPFF
TGTGCTAGTGGTTTTTACCAGGGTCCGTTCTTC
>TRBD1|TRBJ1-6|TRBV6-5|.
CASRSGTVPPLHF
TGTGCCAGCAGGTCCGGGACAGTTCCACCCCTCCACTTT
>.|TRBJ2-3|TRBV19|.
CASSMLSTDTQYF
TGTGCCAGTAGTATGTTATCGACAGATACGCAGTATTTT
>.|TRBJ2-7|TRBV6-2/TRBV6-3|few
CASSHPTADSYEQYF
TGTGCCAGCAGCCACCCGACAGCCGACTCCTACGAGCAGTACTTC
>.|TRBJ2-1|TRBV21-1|.
CASSKSDGDYDNEQFF
TGTGCCAGCAGCAAATCGGACGGGGACTATGACAATGAGCAGTTCTTC
>.|TRBJ2-7|TRBV11-3|few
CASSYLRGTYEQYF
TGTGCCAGCAGCTATCTACGGGGTACCTACGAGCAGTACTTC
>TRBD1|TRBJ1-5|TRBV18|.
CASSPGTGALGNQPQHF
TGTGCCAGCTCACCGGGGACAGGGGCGTTAGGCAATCAGCCCCAGCATTTT
>.|TRBJ2-2|TRBV19|.
CASQMGGTGELFF
TGTGCCAGCCAAATGGGGGGAACCGGGGAGCTGTTTTTT
>.|TRBJ2-7|TRBV28|.
CASSLFPGVKGEQYF
TGTGCCAGCAGTTTATTTCCGGGAGTAAAGGGTGAGCAGTACTTC
>.|TRBJ1-6|TRBV27|.
CASSPAPGGVPRSPLHF
TGTGCCAGCAGTCCCGCGCCGGGGGGGGTACCGCGCTCACCCCTCCACTTT
>.|TRBJ1-4|TRBV5-1|few
CASSGLRGEKLFF
TGCGCCAGCAGTGGTCTGCGTGGTGAAAAACTGTTTTTT
>.|TRBJ1-6|TRBV5-8|.
CASNRGHYNSPLHF
TGTGCCAGCAATCGGGGACACTATAATTCACCCCTCCACTTT
>.|TRBJ2-7|TRBV28|.
CASSLRGYEQYF
TGTGCCAGCAGCTTGCGTGGCTACGAGCAGTACTTC
>.|TRBJ2-7|TRBV29-1|.
CSARTGGLYEQYF
TGCAGCGCAAGAACCGGGGGTCTTTACGAGCAGTACTTC
>.|TRBJ1-4|TRBV28|.
CASSLGGATNEKLFF
TGTGCCAGCAGTTTAGGAGGGGCAACTAATGAAAAACTGTTTTTT
>TRBD2|TRBJ2-3|TRBV11-2|.
CASGPWGGTEPDTQYF
TGTGCCAGCGGACCGTGGGGGGGGACGGAGCCAGATACGCAGTATTTT
>TRBD1|TRBJ1-4|TRBV28|few
CASSPQTGKGGEKLFF
TGTGCCAGCAGTCCCCAGACAGGGAAAGGGGGTGAAAAACTGTTTTTT
>.|TRBJ1-6|TRBV19|.
CASTAGNSYNSPLHF
TGTGCCAGTACGGCGGGTAACTCCTATAATTCACCCCTCCACTTT
>.|TRBJ1-6|TRBV4-1|.
CASIERVSYNSPLHF
TGCGCCAGCATTGAGCGGGTATCCTATAATTCACCCCTCCACTTT
>TRBD2|TRBJ2-1|TRBV11-2|.
CASRSLAGGTYSYNEQFF
TGTGCCAGCAGATCTCTAGCGGGAGGAACTTACTCCTACAATGAGCAGTTCTTC
>TRBD1|TRBJ2-1|TRBV19|.
CASNDRAHYNEQFF
TGTGCCAGTAATGACAGGGCCCACTACAATGAGCAGTTCTTC
>TRBD2|TRBJ2-5|TRBV2|.
CASSKTGTRHGETQYF
TGTGCCAGCAGTAAAACCGGGACTAGACATGGAGAGACCCAGTACTTC
>.|TRBJ1-6|TRBV6-5|.
CASGRQPNSPLHF
TGTGCCAGCGGAAGACAGCCCAATTCACCCCTCCACTTT
>TRBD1|TRBJ1-5|TRBV19|.
CASSQGGREPPQPQHF
TGTGCCAGTAGTCAAGGGGGCAGGGAACCACCTCAGCCCCAGCATTTT
>.|TRBJ2-7|TRBV6-6|.
CASTGSPYEQYF
TGTGCCAGCACCGGGAGTCCCTACGAGCAGTACTTC
>.|TRBJ1-3|TRBV7-9|.
CASSPLQGGPGNTIYF
TGTGCCAGCAGCCCGTTGCAGGGAGGACCTGGAAACACCATATATTTT
>TRBD1|TRBJ1-2|TRBV28|.
CASSFRGRGYTF
TGTGCCAGCAGTTTCAGGGGGCGAGGCTACACCTTC
>.|TRBJ2-2|TRBV28|few
CASDSPASSGTGELFF
TGTGCCAGCGACTCCCCGGCAAGTTCGGGCACCGGGGAGCTGTTTTTT
>TRBD2|TRBJ2-7|TRBV7-9|once
CASSPRTSGTSYEQYF
TGTGCCAGCAGCCCCAGGACTAGCGGGACGTCCTACGAGCAGTACTTC
>.|TRBJ1-6|TRBV7-2|.
CASSLVVKVGSPLHF
TGTGCCAGCAGCTTAGTGGTAAAGGTGGGCTCACCCCTCCACTTT
>TRBD1|TRBJ2-1|TRBV6-5|.
CASSFRDRGIGEQFF
TGTGCCAGCAGTTTTCGGGACAGGGGTATCGGTGAGCAGTTCTTC
>.|TRBJ1-1|TRBV5-6|.
CASSLGQILAFF
TGTGCCAGCAGCCTTGGACAGATCTTGGCTTTCTTT
>TRBD2|TRBJ2-5|TRBV9|.
CASSRLAGGNYQETQYF
TGTGCCAGCAGTAGACTAGCGGGAGGTAACTACCAAGAGACCCAGTACTTC
>TRBD2|TRBJ2-5|TRBV7-3|.
CASSLEGGPLETQYF
TGTGCCAGCAGCCTTGAGGGAGGGCCTTTGGAGACCCAGTACTTC
>.|TRBJ1-1|TRBV2|.
CASSEQGIMNTEAFF
TGTGCCAGCAGTGAACAGGGAATTATGAACACTGAAGCTTTCTTT
>TRBD1|TRBJ1-1|TRBV4-2|.
CASSQRTGSSEAFF
TGTGCCAGCAGCCAAAGGACAGGGTCCTCTGAAGCTTTCTTT
>.|TRBJ1-1|TRBV28|.
CASSLVGSGVNTEAFF
TGTGCCAGCAGTTTAGTCGGTTCGGGGGTGAACACTGAAGCTTTCTTT
>TRBD1|TRBJ1-1|TRBV6-5|.
CASSTSGGLLAFF
TGTGCCAGCAGTACCTCAGGGGGACTGTTAGCTTTCTTT
>TRBD1|TRBJ1-4|TRBV11-2|.
CASSYDRDRTNEKLFF
TGTGCCAGCAGCTACGACCGGGACAGAACTAATGAAAAACTGTTTTTT
>.|TRBJ2-7|TRBV5-1|.
CASSNSGYEQYF
TGCGCCAGCTCCAATAGCGGCTACGAGCAGTACTTC
>TRBD1|TRBJ1-2|TRBV5-1|few
CASSPRQGQIGYTF
TGCGCCAGCAGCCCGAGACAGGGGCAGATCGGCTACACCTTC
>.|TRBJ1-1|TRBV7-9|.
CASSFRMSGERNTEAFF
TGTGCCAGCAGCTTCAGGATGTCGGGGGAGCGGAACACTGAAGCTTTCTTT
>.|TRBJ1-2|TRBV5-6|once
CASGETGNWNGYTF
TGTGCCAGTGGGGAAACGGGAAACTGGAATGGCTACACCTTC
>.|TRBJ1-1|TRBV5-6|.
CASSFGIPNTEAFF
TGTGCCAGCAGCTTCGGGATACCGAACACTGAAGCTTTCTTT
>.|TRBJ2-7|TRBV12-3/TRBV12-4|once
CASSATSSYEQYF
TGTGCCAGCAGTGCGACTAGTTCCTACGAGCAGTACTTC
>TRBD1|TRBJ2-5|TRBV11-2|.
CASSSPRTGLKTQYF
TGTGCCAGCAGCTCCCCCCGGACAGGGCTGAAGACCCAGTACTTC
>.|TRBJ1-1|TRBV28|.
CASSFFSARGTTEAFF
TGTGCCAGCAGTTTTTTTTCGGCTCGGGGTACGACTGAAGCTTTCTTT
>TRBD1|TRBJ1-1|TRBV6-5|.
CATSRDSFANTEAFF
TGTGCCACCTCGCGGGACAGCTTCGCCAACACTGAAGCTTTCTTT
>.|TRBJ2-5|TRBV2|few
CASSVGGGLETQYF
TGTGCCAGCAGTGTAGGGGGGGGATTAGAGACCCAGTACTTC
>.|TRBJ2-3|TRBV12-5|few
CASGLVKGVGLDTQYF
TGTGCTAGTGGTTTGGTAAAAGGCGTAGGACTCGATACGCAGTATTTT
>TRBD1|TRBJ2-5|TRBV7-9|.
CASSLTSTGEETQYF
TGTGCCAGCAGCTTAACCTCGACAGGGGAAGAGACCCAGTACTTC
>TRBD1|TRBJ2-5|TRBV4-1|.
CASRPSPVGQRKETQYF
TGCGCCAGCAGACCCTCCCCGGTGGGACAGAGGAAAGAGACCCAGTACTTC
>.|TRBJ1-4|TRBV5-1|.
CASSLAGGGLNEKLFF
TGCGCCAGCAGCTTGGCCGGTGGAGGGCTAAATGAAAAACTGTTTTTT
>.|TRBJ1-3|TRBV27|.
CASSPSAGLSGNTIYF
TGTGCCAGCTCACCCTCCGCAGGGCTCTCTGGAAACACCATATATTTT